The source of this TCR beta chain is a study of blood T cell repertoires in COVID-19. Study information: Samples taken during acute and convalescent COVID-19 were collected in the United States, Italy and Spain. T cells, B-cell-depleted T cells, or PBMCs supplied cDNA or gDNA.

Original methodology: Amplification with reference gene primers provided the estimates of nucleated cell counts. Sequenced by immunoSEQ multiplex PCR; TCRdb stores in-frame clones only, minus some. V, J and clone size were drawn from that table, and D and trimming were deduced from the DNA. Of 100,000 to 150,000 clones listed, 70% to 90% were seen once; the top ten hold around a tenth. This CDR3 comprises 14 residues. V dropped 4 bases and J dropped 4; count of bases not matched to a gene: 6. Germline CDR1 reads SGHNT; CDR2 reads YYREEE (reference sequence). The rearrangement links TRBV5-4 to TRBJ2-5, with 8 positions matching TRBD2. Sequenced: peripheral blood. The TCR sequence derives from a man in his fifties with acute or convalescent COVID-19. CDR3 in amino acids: CASSPDLAGETQYF. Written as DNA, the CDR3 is TGTGCCAGCAGCCCTGACCTAGCGGGAGAGACCCAGTACTTC.